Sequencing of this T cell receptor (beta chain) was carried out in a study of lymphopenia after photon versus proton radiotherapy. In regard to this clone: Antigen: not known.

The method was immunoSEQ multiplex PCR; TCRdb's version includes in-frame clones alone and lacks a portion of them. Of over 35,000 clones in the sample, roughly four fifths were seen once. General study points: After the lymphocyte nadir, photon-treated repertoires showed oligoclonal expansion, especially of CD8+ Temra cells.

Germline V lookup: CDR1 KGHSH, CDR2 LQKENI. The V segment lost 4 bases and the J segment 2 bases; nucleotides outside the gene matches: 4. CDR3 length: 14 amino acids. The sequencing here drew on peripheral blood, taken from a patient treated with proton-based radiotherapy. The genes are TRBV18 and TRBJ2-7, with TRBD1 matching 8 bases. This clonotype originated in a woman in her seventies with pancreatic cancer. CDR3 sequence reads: CASSQTGETYEQYF. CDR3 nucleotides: TGTGCCAGCTCACAGACAGGGGAAACCTACGAGCAGTACTTC. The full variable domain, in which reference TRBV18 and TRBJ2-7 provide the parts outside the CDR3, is NAGVMQNPRHLVRRRGQEARLRCSPMKGHSHVYWYRQLPEEGLKFMVYLQKENIIDESGMPKERFSAEFPKEGPSILRIQQVVRGDSAAYFCASSQTGETYEQYFGPGTRLTVT.